These 24 T cell receptor beta chains were all obtained from the same sample, sequenced in a study of blood T cell repertoires in COVID-19. Profiling relied on immunoSEQ multiplex PCR, and the TCRdb table lists in-frame clones only, not all of them. This sample has 250,000 or so clones, with more than 75% found just once. Sequenced sample: peripheral blood. All receptors derive from a man aged 35-49 years with active or convalescent COVID-19.

The rearrangement uses TRBV24-1 and TRBJ2-3; a possible D gene is TRBD2 (6 bases). With 4 bases removed from V and 3 bases from J, the gap between germline ends came to 13 bases. Per the germline V gene, CDR1 is KGHDR and CDR2 is SFDVKD. This CDR3 is built from 15 residues. The CDR3 loop reads CATSETGTGTDTQYF. The CDR3 nucleotides read TGTGCCACCAGTGAGACCGGGACTGGTACAGATACGCAGTATTTT.

This chain joins TRBV6-1 and TRBJ1-1, with 7 nucleotides matching TRBD1. In germline, CDR1 is MNHNS, CDR2 SASEGT. CDR3 length equals 14 residues. V lost 2 bases to trimming and J lost 11 bases; unmatched junction nucleotides: 11. CDR3 nucleotide sequence: TGTGCCAGCAGTGAATCCCGACAGGGACGGAGGGCTTTCTTT. Translation: CASSESRQGRRAFF.

This clone appeared once. The genes are TRBV19 and TRBJ2-1; 14 bases agree with TRBD2. The CDR3 covers 16 residues. Germline CDR1 and CDR2: LNHDA and SQIVND (reference sequence). V lost 7 bases, J lost 0 bases, and 2 bases stayed unmatched. CDR3 loop: CASIGTSGSSYNEQFF. CDR3 nucleotides: TGTGCCAGTATCGGGACTAGCGGGAGCTCCTACAATGAGCAGTTCTTC.

In regard to this clone: Other DNA sequences from this sample encode an identical CDR3 as well. The chain has TRBV28 and TRBJ1-2, with TRBD1 as a possible D gene (5 bases). The CDR3 consists of 12 residues. The germline V gene encodes CDR1 MDHEN and CDR2 SYDVKM. V was cut by 6 bases and J by 4 bases, with 9 bases left in between. The CDR3 DNA reads as TGTGCCAGCAGCCGGGGGGGCTATGGCTACACCTTC. This codes for CASSRGGYGYTF.

This sequence joins TRBV5-4 and TRBJ1-1; 7 nucleotides match TRBD1. This CDR3 is built from 16 residues. Trimming cost V 2 bases and J 1 base; bases outside gene matches: 8. The V gene's germline CDR1 is SGHNT and CDR2 YYREEE (reference sequence). The CDR3 here is CASSFLIGTANTEAFF. In DNA, the CDR3 is TGTGCCAGCAGCTTCTTAATAGGGACAGCGAACACTGAAGCTTTCTTT.

DNA of the CDR3: TGTGCCAGCAGCTCCTTACCCTCAAGCAAGGAGACCCAGTACTTC. This encodes CASSSLPSSKETQYF. This rearrangement joins TRBV11-2 to TRBJ2-5; D remains unclear. V was pared by 4 bases and J by 5 bases, with 17 bases between. This CDR3 spans 15 amino acids. The germline gives CDR1 SGHAT, CDR2 FQNNGV.

Worth noting for this clone: Sequence at one end of the junction differs from germline and may be a read error. V and J are TRBV2 and TRBJ1-1; tentatively, D is TRBD1 (5 bases). The germline CDR1 and CDR2 sequences are SNHLY and FYNNEI. The CDR3 sequence is 15 residues long. The DNA of the CDR3 is TGTGCCAGCCTAGACATCGCGGGATCGGACACTGAAACTTTCTTT. Translated: CASLDIAGSDTETFF.

The sample holds a few counts of this clone. The V gene is TRBV13, the J gene TRBJ2-6; perhaps TRBD1 as D (5 bases). The CDR3 has 17 residues. V lost 3 bases and J 0 bases, leaving 12 bases between the germline ends. Germline V gene sequence: CDR1 PRHDT, CDR2 FYEKMQ (reference sequence). In DNA, the CDR3 is TGTGCCAGCAGCTTTCAGGGCTTGGGCTCTGGGGCCAACGTCCTGACTTTC. Residues: CASSFQGLGSGANVLTF.

The chain uses TRBV10-2 and TRBJ1-1, with D possibly matching TRBD1 (5 bases). Looked up from germline, CDR1 is WSHSY and CDR2 is SAAADI. With 10 bases removed from V and 5 bases from J, the gap between germline ends came to 11 bases. CDR3 length: 11 residues. In DNA form, the CDR3 reads TGCGCCACCACGGGGGGAACTGAAGCTTTCTTT. Translation gives CATTGGTEAFF.

This clone was picked up a small number of times. The genes are TRBV12-3 or TRBV12-4 and TRBJ1-1; 7 bases fit TRBD1. CDR3 size: 13 residues. Trimming removed 6 bases from V and 10 bases from J; junction bases left unmatched: 11. CDR3: CASSPNQGVGAFF. The CDR3, as DNA: TGTGCCAGCAGCCCGAACCAGGGGGTGGGAGCTTTCTTT.

The chain is built from TRBV29-1 and TRBJ2-1; a weak D match, TRBD2 (5 bases). The CDR3 loop spans 19 amino acids. Germline V gene lookup returns CDR1 SQVTM and CDR2 ANQGSEA. V was trimmed by 0 bases and J by 1 base, leaving 22 bases between them. The CDR3 DNA reads TGCAGCGTTGAAGATTGGGCGGGTCGGTACACAAGGTCCTACAATGAGCAGTTCTTC. Translation gives CSVEDWAGRYTRSYNEQFF.

This chain connects TRBV9 to TRBJ1-3, with 8 bases matching TRBD1. The CDR3 is made up of 16 amino acids. The trim removed 3 bases at V and 0 bases at J, leaving 5 bases unmatched. CDR1 is SGDLS and CDR2 is YYNGEE in the germline V gene. This chain's CDR3 is CASSAGTGDSGNTIYF. The CDR3 nucleotides are TGTGCCAGCAGCGCCGGGACAGGCGACTCTGGAAACACCATATATTTT.

The chain employs TRBV4-1 and TRBJ2-7; 11 nucleotides match TRBD2. V lost 1 base and J lost 2; bases outside the gene matches: 7. This CDR3 contains 17 residues. Germline CDR1 is MGHRA and CDR2 is YSYEKL. DNA of the CDR3: TGCGCCAGCAGCCAAGTGGCTAGCGGGGGGACGCCCTACGAGCAGTACTTC. This encodes CASSQVASGGTPYEQYF.

J is TRBJ1-5 and V is TRBV6-1; 8 nucleotides align to TRBD1. The CDR3 is 16 residues long. Germline-derived CDR1 and CDR2 are MNHNS and SASEGT. The V gene end was trimmed by 4 bases and the J gene end by 0 bases; junction bases not matched to a gene: 5. CDR3 residues: CASSGTGTYSNQPQHF. The CDR3 DNA sequence: TGTGCCAGCAGTGGGACAGGGACCTATAGCAATCAGCCCCAGCATTTT.

CDR3 protein: CASSITGEGTEAFF. In DNA, the CDR3 is TGTGCCAGCAGCATAACAGGGGAAGGCACTGAAGCTTTCTTT. The rearrangement links TRBV9 to TRBJ1-1; TRBD1 matches 7 bases. The CDR3 extends over 14 amino acids. Germline CDR1 reads SGDLS; CDR2 reads YYNGEE. V dropped 4 bases and J dropped 4; count of bases not matched to a gene: 7. The full variable domain, its missing parts supplied by reference TRBV9 and TRBJ1-1, is DSGVTQTPKHLITATGQRVTLRCSPRSGDLSVYWYQQSLDQGLQFLIQYYNGEERAKGNILERFSAQQFPDLHSELNLSSLELGDSALYFCASSITGEGTEAFFGQGTRLTVV.

The V and J genes are TRBV7-8 and TRBJ2-5, with TRBD1 identical over 9 bases. Germline loops: CDR1 SGHVS, CDR2 FQNEAQ. Losses at the gene ends were 0 bases for V and 6 bases for J; bases not matched to a gene: 5. CDR3 size: 15 residues. For the CDR3, the DNA is TGTGCCAGCAGCTTAGCTTGGACAGGGGCGAAGACCCAGTACTTC. It encodes CASSLAWTGAKTQYF. The whole variable domain, filled in from reference TRBV7-8 and TRBJ2-5, reads GAGVSQSPRYKVAKRGQDVALRCDPISGHVSLFWYQQALGQGPEFLTYFQNEAQLDKSGLPSDRFFAERPEGSVSTLKIQRTQQEDSAVYLCASSLAWTGAKTQYFGPGTRLLVL.

The V call is TRBV6-1, the J call TRBJ1-3; no definite D call. CDR3 length equals 16 residues. CDR1 MNHNS and CDR2 SASEGT come from the germline V gene. The germline V and J ends were trimmed by 0 bases and 0 bases, with 9 bases remaining between them. DNA for the CDR3: TGTGCCAGCAGTGAAGCGCTAACGGTCTCTGGAAACACCATATATTTT. Its translation is CASSEALTVSGNTIYF.

The V gene is TRBV5-1, the J gene TRBJ2-1, with 9 nucleotides matching TRBD1. The CDR3 is 16 residues long. Trimming took 6 bases from V and 9 from J; bases not matched to a gene: 16. Germline CDR1 and CDR2: SGHRS and YFSETQ. Here the CDR3 reads CASTLGGQGGLVEQFF. CDR3 nucleotide sequence: TGCGCCAGCACCCTCGGGGGACAGGGTGGACTAGTTGAGCAGTTCTTC.

The V and J genes are TRBV10-1 and TRBJ1-1; 8 bases agree with TRBD1. The germline V gene has CDR1 WNHNN and CDR2 SYGVQD (reference sequence). The ends lost 8 bases at V and 7 bases at J; junction bases unmatched: 9. The CDR3 has 13 amino acids. DNA for the CDR3: TGCGCCAGCTCTCTGGACAGGGTGGGTGAAGCTTTCTTT. Its translation is CASSLDRVGEAFF.

The V and J genes are TRBV27 and TRBJ1-2; tentative D call: TRBD1 (5 bases). This CDR3 contains 17 residues. V was trimmed by 0 bases and J by 1 base, leaving 15 bases between them. Germline CDR1 is MNHEY and CDR2 is SMNVEV (reference sequence). As DNA, the CDR3 is TGTGCCAGCAGTTTATCGAAGGCGGTGACAGATAACTATGGCTACACCTTC. It codes for CASSLSKAVTDNYGYTF.

The V call is TRBV7-3, the J call TRBJ2-1, with a weak D call TRBD2 (6 bases). Germline V lookup: CDR1 SGHTA, CDR2 FQGTGA. This CDR3 is 17 amino acids long. V was pared by 2 bases and J by 0 bases, with 14 bases between. CDR3 sequence (DNA): TGTGCCAGCAGCTTAGGGTCCCGGGAGAGCTCCTACAATGAGCAGTTCTTC. The encoded protein is CASSLGSRESSYNEQFF. Looking up the rest from reference TRBV7-3 and TRBJ2-1 gives the full variable domain: GAGVSQTPSNKVTEKGKYVELRCDPISGHTALYWYRQSLGQGPEFLIYFQGTGAADDSGLPNDRFFAVRPEGSVSTLKIQRTERGDSAVYLCASSLGSRESSYNEQFFGPGTRLTVL.

This clone was seen only once. The chain combines TRBV5-6 with TRBJ2-1, with 8 bases identical to TRBD1. There are 12 residues in the CDR3. The ends lost 3 bases at V and 7 bases at J; junction bases unmatched: 0. From germline, CDR1 is SGHDT and CDR2 YYEEEE. CDR3 amino acids: CASSWTGNEQFF. CDR3 bases: TGTGCCAGCAGCTGGACAGGGAATGAGCAGTTCTTC.

The chain joins TRBV5-1 to TRBJ1-2, with 11 nucleotides matching TRBD1. In germline, CDR1 is SGHRS, CDR2 YFSETQ. This CDR3 is 16 amino acids long. The J segment lost 3 bases and the V segment lost 4 bases, leaving 8 bases of the junction unmatched. In DNA, the CDR3 is TGCGCCAGCAGCCCCCCCTTGGGACAGGGGGACTATGGCTACACCTTC. Translated: CASSPPLGQGDYGYTF.

V usage is TRBV2 and J usage is TRBJ1-5; D is unresolved. CDR1 and CDR2 (germline): SNHLY, FYNNEI. Trimming pared 11 bases from V and 6 bases from J, leaving 17 bases between. The CDR3 contains 13 residues. This CDR3 is CASAWASPQPQHF. The CDR3 nucleotides are TGTGCCTCAGCATGGGCAAGTCCTCAGCCCCAGCATTTT.